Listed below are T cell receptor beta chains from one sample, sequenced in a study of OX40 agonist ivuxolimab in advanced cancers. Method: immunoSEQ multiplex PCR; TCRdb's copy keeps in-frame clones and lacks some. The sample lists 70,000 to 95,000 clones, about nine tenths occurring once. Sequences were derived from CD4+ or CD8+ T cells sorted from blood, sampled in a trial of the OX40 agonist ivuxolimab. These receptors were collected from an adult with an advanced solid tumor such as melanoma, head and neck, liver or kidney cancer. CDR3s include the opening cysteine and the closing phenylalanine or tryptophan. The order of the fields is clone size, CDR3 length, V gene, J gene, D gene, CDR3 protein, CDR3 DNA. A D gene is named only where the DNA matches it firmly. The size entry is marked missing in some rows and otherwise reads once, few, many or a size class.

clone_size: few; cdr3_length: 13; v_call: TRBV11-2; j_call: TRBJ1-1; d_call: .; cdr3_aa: CASSPQTYLEAFF; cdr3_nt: TGTGCCAGCAGCCCGCAGACGTATTTAGAAGCTTTCTTT
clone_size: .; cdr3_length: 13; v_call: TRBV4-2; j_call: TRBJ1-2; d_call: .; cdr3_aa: CASSQVGGGGYTF; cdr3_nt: TGTGCCAGCAGCCAAGTGGGCGGGGGTGGCTACACCTTC
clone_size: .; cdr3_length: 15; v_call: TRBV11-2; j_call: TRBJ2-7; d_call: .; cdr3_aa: CASSPAAGGRYEQYF; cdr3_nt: TGTGCCAGCAGCCCAGCAGCTGGAGGGCGGTACGAGCAGTACTTC
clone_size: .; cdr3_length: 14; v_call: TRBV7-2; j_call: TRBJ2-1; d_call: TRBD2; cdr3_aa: CASSLGLVHNEQFF; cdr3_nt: TGTGCCAGCAGCTTGGGACTAGTCCACAATGAGCAGTTCTTC
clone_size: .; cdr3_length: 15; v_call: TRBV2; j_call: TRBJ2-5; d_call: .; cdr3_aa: CASSDWGPVQETQYF; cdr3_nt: TGTGCCAGCAGTGACTGGGGGCCTGTCCAAGAGACCCAGTACTTC
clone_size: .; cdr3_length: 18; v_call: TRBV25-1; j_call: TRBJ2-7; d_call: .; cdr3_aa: CASSEVPSGTPVFYEQYF; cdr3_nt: TGTGCCAGCAGTGAAGTGCCGTCCGGCACCCCGGTTTTTTACGAGCAGTACTTC
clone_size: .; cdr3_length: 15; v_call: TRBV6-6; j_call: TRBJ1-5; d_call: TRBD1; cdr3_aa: CASSDRGSGNQPQHF; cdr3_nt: TGTGCCAGCAGTGACAGGGGTTCTGGCAATCAGCCCCAGCATTTT
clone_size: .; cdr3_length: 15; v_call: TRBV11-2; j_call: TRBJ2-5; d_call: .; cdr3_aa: CASSFGLAGGETQYF; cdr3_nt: TGTGCCAGCAGCTTTGGATTGGCAGGCGGGGAGACCCAGTACTTC
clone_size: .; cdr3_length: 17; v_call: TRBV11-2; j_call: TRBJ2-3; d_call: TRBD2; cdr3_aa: CASSFPIAGGQADTQYF; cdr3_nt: TGTGCCAGCAGCTTTCCCATAGCGGGAGGGCAGGCAGATACGCAGTATTTT
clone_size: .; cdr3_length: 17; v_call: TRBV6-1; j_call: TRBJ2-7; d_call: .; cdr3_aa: CASSVGSSGNPTYEQYF; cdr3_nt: TGTGCCAGCAGTGTCGGGAGTTCGGGAAACCCAACCTACGAGCAGTACTTC
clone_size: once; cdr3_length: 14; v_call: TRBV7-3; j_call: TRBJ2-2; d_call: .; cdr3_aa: CASSPAANTGELFF; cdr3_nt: TGTGCCAGCAGCCCGGCCGCGAACACCGGGGAGCTGTTTTTT
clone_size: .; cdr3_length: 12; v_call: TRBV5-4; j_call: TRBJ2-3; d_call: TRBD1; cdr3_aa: CASSSQGDTQYF; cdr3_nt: TGTGCCAGCAGCTCACAGGGGGATACGCAGTATTTT
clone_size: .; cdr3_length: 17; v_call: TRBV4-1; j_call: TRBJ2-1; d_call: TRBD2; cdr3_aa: CASSHLRASGRGDEQFF; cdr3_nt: TGCGCCAGCAGCCACTTGAGGGCCAGCGGGAGGGGCGATGAGCAGTTCTTC
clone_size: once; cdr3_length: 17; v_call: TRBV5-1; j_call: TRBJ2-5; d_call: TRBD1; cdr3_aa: CASSNGQGGGYQETQYF; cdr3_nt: TGCGCCAGCAGCAATGGACAGGGAGGAGGGTACCAAGAGACCCAGTACTTC
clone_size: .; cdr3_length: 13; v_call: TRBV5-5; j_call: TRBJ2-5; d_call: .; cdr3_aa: CASGPGDRETQYF; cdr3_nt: TGTGCCAGCGGTCCGGGGGATCGGGAGACCCAGTACTTC
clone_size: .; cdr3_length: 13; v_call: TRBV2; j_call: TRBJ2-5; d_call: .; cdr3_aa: CASNKLVEETQYF; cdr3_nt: TGTGCCAGCAACAAACTAGTCGAGGAGACCCAGTACTTC
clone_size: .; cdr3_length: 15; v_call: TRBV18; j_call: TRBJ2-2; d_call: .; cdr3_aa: CASSHERTYTGELFF; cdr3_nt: TGTGCCAGCTCACATGAGCGGACTTACACCGGGGAGCTGTTTTTT
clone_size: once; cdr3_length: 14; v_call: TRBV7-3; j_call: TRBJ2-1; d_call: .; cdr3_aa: CASSLSSGANEQFF; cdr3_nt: TGTGCCAGCAGCTTAAGTTCCGGCGCGAATGAGCAGTTCTTC
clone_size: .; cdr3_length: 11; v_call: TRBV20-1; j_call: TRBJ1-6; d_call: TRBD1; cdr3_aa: CSASGQGRADF; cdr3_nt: TGCAGTGCTTCGGGACAGGGACGAGCCGACTTT
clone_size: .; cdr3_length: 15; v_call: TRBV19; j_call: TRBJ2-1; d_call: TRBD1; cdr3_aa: CASSIGATGDNEQFF; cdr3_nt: TGTGCCAGTAGTATCGGGGCTACAGGGGACAATGAGCAGTTCTTC
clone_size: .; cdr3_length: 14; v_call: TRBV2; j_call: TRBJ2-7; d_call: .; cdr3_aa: CASTMDSSSYEQYF; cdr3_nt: TGTGCCAGCACAATGGACTCGAGCTCCTACGAGCAGTACTTC
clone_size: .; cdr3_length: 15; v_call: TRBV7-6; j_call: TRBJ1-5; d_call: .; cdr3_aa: CASSPWEGQDQPQHF; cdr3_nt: TGTGCCAGCAGCCCCTGGGAGGGCCAGGATCAGCCCCAGCATTTT
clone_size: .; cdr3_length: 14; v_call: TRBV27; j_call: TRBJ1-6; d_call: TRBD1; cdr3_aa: CASSPRQGESPLHF; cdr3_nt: TGTGCCAGCAGCCCAAGACAGGGCGAATCACCCCTCCACTTT
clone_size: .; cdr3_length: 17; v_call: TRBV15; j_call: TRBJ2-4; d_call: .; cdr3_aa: CATSRETGRLAKNIQYF; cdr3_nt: TGTGCCACCAGCAGAGAAACGGGGCGATTAGCCAAAAACATTCAGTACTTC